This T cell receptor beta chain was recovered during a study of shared clonotypes between healthy human individuals. Study information: The study used three CD4 naive, three CD4 memory, two CD8 naive and one CD8 memory plate per donor.

This clone has just one count. Data came from immunoSEQ multiplex PCR; TCRdb stores just in-frame clones and leaves some out. The table records millions of clones, over 90% of them present only once. Trimming removed 3 bases from V and 4 bases from J, with 9 bases in between. This CDR3 has 13 residues. CDR1 LNHDA and CDR2 SQIVND come from the germline V gene (reference sequence). The sequenced sample consisted of naive CD4+ T cells from PBMCs. Sample subset: CD45RA+ positively selected. The sequence came from a man aged 18 to 35 in good health. Some clones in this sample may be carry-over from other donors' samples. The V and J genes are TRBV19 and TRBJ1-2; D remains ambiguous. CDR3: CASSIGRTYGYTF. In nucleotides, the CDR3 is TGTGCCAGTAGTATTGGGCGGACCTATGGCTACACCTTC.